These 32 T cell receptor beta chains were all obtained from the same sample, sequenced in a study of OX40 agonist ivuxolimab in advanced cancers. Only in-frame clones appear in the TCRdb table, and some are missing; sequencing was by immunoSEQ multiplex PCR. Here the sample spans some 95,000 clones, around 90% being singletons. Sequenced material: CD4+ or CD8+ T cells sorted from blood, taken in a trial of the OX40 agonist ivuxolimab. The receptors were gathered from an adult with an advanced solid tumor such as melanoma, head and neck, liver or kidney cancer.

The J gene is TRBJ2-1, the V gene TRBV6-5; D may match TRBD1 or TRBD2 (6 bases each). The CDR3 is 14 residues long. V lost 10 bases and J lost 6, with 19 bases in between. Germline CDR1 MNHEY, CDR2 SVGAGI. The CDR3 bases are TGTGCCACCAAGACTAGTGGGGGGCCCAATGAGCAGTTCTTC. Protein product: CATKTSGGPNEQFF.

The chain has TRBV5-1 and TRBJ1-2, with TRBD1 matching over 7 bases. The CDR3 loop spans 14 amino acids. Germline CDR1 and CDR2: SGHRS and YFSETQ. Losses at the gene ends were 0 bases for V and 1 base for J; bases not matched to a gene: 0. This CDR3 reads CASSLGDSNYGYTF. As DNA, the CDR3 is TGCGCCAGCAGCTTGGGGGACAGTAACTATGGCTACACCTTC.

The CDR3 is CASSQVNSPGNTIYF. The CDR3 bases are TGTGCCAGCAGCCAAGTCAACAGTCCTGGAAACACCATATATTTT. This chain links TRBV14 with TRBJ1-3, with D hard to call. CDR3 length: 15 amino acids. CDR1 and CDR2 from the germline V gene are SGHDN and FVKESK. V lost 1 base, J lost 2 bases, and 9 bases lay in between. Full variable domain (outside the CDR3, taken from reference TRBV14 and TRBJ1-3): EAGVTQFPSHSVIEKGQTVTLRCDPISGHDNLYWYRRVMGKEIKFLLHFVKESKQDESGMPNNRFLAERTGGTYSTLKVQPAELEDSGVYFCASSQVNSPGNTIYFGEGSWLTVV.

This clone showed up just once. This could be a read error, since a much larger clone is one nucleotide away. The CDR3: CASSDSNQPQHF. For the CDR3, the DNA is TGTGCCAGCAGTGATAGCAATCAGCCCCAGCATTTT. The rearrangement links TRBV6-1 to TRBJ1-5; D is unclear. This CDR3 contains 12 residues. Germline CDR1 and CDR2: MNHNS and SASEGT. The V gene lost 3 bases and the J gene lost 0 bases, with 0 bases spanning the gap.

CDR3 sequence reads: CASSLGGQTYSYNSPLHF. The CDR3 region has the DNA TGCGCCAGCAGCTTGGGCGGACAGACCTACTCCTATAATTCACCCCTCCACTTT. This chain links TRBV5-1 with TRBJ1-6; a weak D match, TRBD1 (6 bases). The germline CDR1 and CDR2 sequences are SGHRS and YFSETQ. This CDR3 has 18 amino acids. Trimming removed 0 bases at V and 0 bases at J, with 13 bases between. Variable domain in full (rest from reference TRBV5-1 and TRBJ1-6): KAGVTQTPRYLIKTRGQQVTLSCSPISGHRSVSWYQQTPGQGLQFLFEYFSETQRNKGNFPGRFSGRQFSNSRSEMNVSTLELGDSALYLCASSLGGQTYSYNSPLHFGNGTRLTVT.

The chain recombines TRBV6-5 with TRBJ1-3; D is unresolved. Germline CDR1 MNHEY, CDR2 SVGAGI. CDR3 size: 15 residues. Trimming took 6 bases from V and 7 from J, leaving 19 bases between them. The CDR3 spells CASRHRQLSRNTIYF. CDR3 coding DNA: TGTGCCAGCAGACATCGACAACTGAGCAGGAACACCATATATTTT.

This clone turned up a few times. For the CDR3, the DNA is TGTGCCAGCAGCCCTGGACAGGCCGGGTCCTATAATTCACCCCTCCACTTT. This codes for CASSPGQAGSYNSPLHF. This chain uses TRBV5-6 with TRBJ1-6; 7 nucleotides align to TRBD1. Germline loops: CDR1 SGHDT, CDR2 YYEEEE. With V trimmed by 4 bases and J by 1 base, 8 bases remained unmatched. The CDR3 is 17 residues long.

The chain combines TRBV25-1 with TRBJ2-4, with 9 bases aligning to TRBD1. This CDR3 is built from 14 residues. J was trimmed by 5 bases and V by 8 bases; bases with no gene match: 7. Germline CDR1 MGHDK, CDR2 SYGVNS. The CDR3 DNA is TGTGCCAGCGAGGGGACAGGGCAACAAAACATTCAGTACTTC. Residues: CASEGTGQQNIQYF.

The rearrangement uses TRBV5-1 and TRBJ2-3; tentatively, D is TRBD1 (6 bases). Germline CDR1 reads SGHRS; CDR2 reads YFSETQ. With 0 bases removed from V and 4 bases from J, the gap between germline ends came to 18 bases. The CDR3 length is 17 residues. The CDR3 loop is CASSLGLGAGVADTQYF. The CDR3 DNA follows: TGCGCCAGCAGCTTGGGTTTGGGGGCAGGGGTCGCAGATACGCAGTATTTT.

The chain joins TRBV5-8 to TRBJ1-4, with 7 positions matching TRBD1. CDR3 size: 15 residues. V lost 5 bases, J lost 7 bases, and 11 bases stayed unmatched. Germline CDR1 and CDR2: SGHTS and YDEGEE. The CDR3 here is CASSSRGGPGEKLFF. The CDR3 region has the DNA TGTGCCAGCAGTTCCAGGGGGGGGCCGGGTGAAAAACTGTTTTTT.

The chain uses TRBV11-2 and TRBJ1-1; no clear D. The V and J ends lost 0 bases and 5 bases respectively, with 10 bases between them. Germline assignment: CDR1 SGHAT and CDR2 FQNNGV. The CDR3 is 14 amino acids. The chain's CDR3 is CASSLDTHMTEAFF. The DNA of the CDR3 is TGTGCCAGCAGCTTAGACACCCACATGACTGAAGCTTTCTTT.

This clone was recorded only once. This rearrangement joins TRBV18 to TRBJ1-5, with D perhaps matching TRBD1 (5 bases). Trimming removed 3 bases from V and 7 bases from J, with 10 bases in between. The CDR3 loop spans 13 amino acids. Germline-derived CDR1 and CDR2 are KGHSH and LQKENI. CDR3 sequence (DNA): TGTGCCAGCTCACCTGGGACTGGGCAGCCCCAGCATTTT. Its protein is CASSPGTGQPQHF.

The chain couples TRBV5-1 to TRBJ1-1, with D possibly TRBD1 on 5 matching bases. V gave up 3 bases and J gave up 6 bases, with 15 bases separating them. Germline V gives CDR1 SGHRS, CDR2 YFSETQ. The CDR3 spans 14 residues. The CDR3 DNA follows: TGCGCCAGCAGCTGGGACCCGGGCGGGGCTGAAGCTTTCTTT. Its protein is CASSWDPGGAEAFF.

This chain uses TRBV29-1 with TRBJ1-1; 8 bases map to TRBD1. Per germline, CDR1 SQVTM and CDR2 ANQGSEA. There are 12 residues in the CDR3. Unmatched junction bases numbered 12, after V lost 7 bases and J lost 11 bases. CDR3 region: CSAYRTGNTAFF. CDR3 sequence (DNA): TGCAGCGCGTACCGGACAGGGAATACGGCTTTCTTT.

The rearrangement joins TRBV19 to TRBJ1-1; D not certain. The CDR3 contains 13 residues. Per the germline V gene, CDR1 is LNHDA and CDR2 is SQIVND (reference sequence). Trimming took off 5 bases at V and 0 bases at J, with 7 bases between the two ends. CDR3 sequence: CASSGIMNTEAFF. The CDR3 region has the DNA TGTGCCAGTAGTGGCATCATGAACACTGAAGCTTTCTTT.

The rearrangement uses TRBV6-1 and TRBJ1-4; TRBD1 might be the D (5 bases). The CDR3 length is 15 residues. V was trimmed by 6 bases and J by 5 bases, leaving 16 bases between them. Germline V gene sequence: CDR1 MNHNS, CDR2 SASEGT. The CDR3 region has the DNA TGTGCCAGCAGAGATATTCAGGGCCTGAATGAAAAACTGTTTTTT. It encodes CASRDIQGLNEKLFF.

This chain uses TRBV28 with TRBJ2-5; 12 positions match TRBD2. The trim removed 4 bases at V and 5 bases at J, leaving 8 bases unmatched. This CDR3 contains 16 residues. The V gene's germline CDR1 is MDHEN and CDR2 SYDVKM. CDR3 region: CASSSASGGALETQYF. Here the CDR3 DNA reads TGTGCCAGCAGTTCGGCTAGCGGGGGGGCTTTGGAGACCCAGTACTTC.

The rearrangement uses TRBV6-5 and TRBJ2-5, with 7 bases matching TRBD1. The DNA matches TRBJ2-7 better at its end, which makes the J call doubtful. CDR3 size: 14 residues. Germline assignment: CDR1 MNHEY and CDR2 SVGAGI. The CDR3 nucleotides are TGTGCCAGCACCCAAAGACAGGGAGCCTACGAGCAGTACTTC. Amino acids: CASTQRQGAYEQYF.

CDR3 in DNA: TGTGCCAGCAGGGACAGCCTCTCCACAGATACGCAGTATTTT. Encoded protein: CASRDSLSTDTQYF. The chain is built from TRBV6-1 and TRBJ2-3; tentative D call: TRBD1 (6 bases). This CDR3 is 14 amino acids long. Deletions cut 6 bases from V and 2 bases from J, with 12 bases between. CDR1 MNHNS and CDR2 SASEGT come from the germline V gene.

The rearrangement links TRBV5-8 to TRBJ1-2; D possibly corresponds to TRBD1 (5 bases). CDR1 and CDR2 from the germline V gene are SGHTS and YDEGEE. The CDR3 extends over 15 amino acids. V lost 4 bases to trimming and J lost 7 bases, with 20 bases between them. DNA for the CDR3: TGTGCCAGCAGCCGCGGGACTCTCAGTTTGAGTGGCTACACCTTC. It specifies CASSRGTLSLSGYTF.

The chain uses TRBV6-1 and TRBJ1-2; 8 bases agree with TRBD1. CDR3 length: 15 residues. Germline V CDR1 and CDR2: MNHNS, SASEGT. The V segment lost 10 bases and the J segment 1 base; nucleotides outside the gene matches: 11. The CDR3 DNA reads TGTGCCAACCAGGCCCAGGGGGCGAGTAACTATGGCTACACCTTC. Translation: CANQAQGASNYGYTF.

This clone was counted once. This chain uses TRBV7-2 with TRBJ1-3; D remains unclear. The CDR3 is 13 amino acids. The germline gives CDR1 SGHTA, CDR2 FQGNSA. Trimming shortened V by 3 bases and J by 8 bases, and 11 bases separated the two germline ends. CDR3 sequence: CASSFVPGHTIYF. The CDR3 DNA sequence: TGTGCCAGCAGCTTCGTTCCCGGCCACACCATATATTTT. The full variable domain, its missing parts supplied by reference TRBV7-2 and TRBJ1-3, is GAGVSQSPSNKVTEKGKDVELRCDPISGHTALYWYRQSLGQGLEFLIYFQGNSAPDKSGLPSDRFSAERTGGSVSTLTIQRTQQEDSAVYLCASSFVPGHTIYFGEGSWLTVV.

This sequence joins TRBV9 and TRBJ1-4; 9 bases map to TRBD1. The V segment lost 4 bases and the J segment 7 bases; nucleotides outside the gene matches: 5. Germline V gene data show CDR1 as SGDLS and CDR2 as YYNGEE. CDR3 size: 14 residues. The CDR3 sequence: CASSTPGQGEKLFF. The CDR3 region has the DNA TGTGCCAGCAGCACCCCGGGACAGGGTGAAAAACTGTTTTTT.

The V call is TRBV7-6, the J call TRBJ2-5, with D uncertain. Trimming shortened V by 4 bases and J by 2 bases, and 5 bases separated the two germline ends. The CDR3 runs 12 residues. Germline CDR1 and CDR2: SGHVS and FNYEAQ. CDR3 DNA: TGTGCCAGCAGCTCCCTACAAGAGACCCAGTACTTC. This translates into CASSSLQETQYF. The full variable domain, its missing parts supplied by reference TRBV7-6 and TRBJ2-5, is GAGVSQSPRYKVTKRGQDVALRCDPISGHVSLYWYRQALGQGPEFLTYFNYEAQQDKSGLPNDRFSAERPEGSISTLTIQRTEQRDSAMYRCASSSLQETQYFGPGTRLLVL.

V usage is TRBV5-1 and J usage is TRBJ1-3; perhaps TRBD1 as D (5 bases). The CDR3 runs 16 residues. V was shortened by 0 bases and J by 2 bases, with 12 bases between the two germline ends. The germline gives CDR1 SGHRS, CDR2 YFSETQ. The CDR3 region has the DNA TGCGCCAGCAGCTTGGAAGGGCAGGGACCTGGAAACACCATATATTTT. Translating gives CASSLEGQGPGNTIYF.

The genes are TRBV2 and TRBJ1-5; the D is unclear. Germline loops: CDR1 SNHLY, CDR2 FYNNEI. The germline V and J ends were trimmed by 7 bases and 7 bases, with 5 bases remaining between them. The CDR3 has 10 residues. CDR3 protein: CASTGQPQHF. In DNA, the CDR3 is TGTGCCAGCACGGGGCAGCCCCAGCATTTT.

V gene TRBV19 combines with J gene TRBJ1-1; tentative D call: TRBD1 (6 bases). The CDR3 extends over 14 amino acids. V was trimmed by 0 bases and J by 1 base, leaving 6 bases between them. Germline assignment: CDR1 LNHDA and CDR2 SQIVND (reference sequence). CDR3 in amino acids: CASSIDRGNTEAFF. The CDR3, as DNA: TGTGCCAGTAGTATAGACAGGGGGAACACTGAAGCTTTCTTT.

This CDR3 reads CASSSEGTDTQYF. The CDR3 region has the DNA TGCGCCAGCAGCTCGGAGGGCACAGATACGCAGTATTTT. This chain joins TRBV5-1 and TRBJ2-3; D is perhaps TRBD2 (5 bases). Germline V gene data show CDR1 as SGHRS and CDR2 as YFSETQ. The ends were cut back, 3 bases at V and 1 base at J, with 6 bases in the middle. The CDR3 runs 13 residues.

V usage is TRBV18 and J usage is TRBJ1-3, with D perhaps matching TRBD1 (5 bases). CDR3 length equals 16 residues. V lost 4 bases, J lost 5 bases, and 18 bases lay in between. Germline V gene sequence: CDR1 KGHSH, CDR2 LQKENI. CDR3 sequence (DNA): TGTGCCAGCTCACGAGGGACCTCTCTTATGAGAAACACCATATATTTT. It encodes CASSRGTSLMRNTIYF.

J is TRBJ1-1 and V is TRBV29-1; D unresolved. Germline CDR1 reads SQVTM; CDR2 reads ANQGSEA. This CDR3 comprises 13 residues. Trimming cost V 7 bases and J 5 bases, with 17 bases left between them. DNA of the CDR3: TGCAGCGCAGGAAATTCCAAGGTTACTGAAGCTTTCTTT. The encoded protein is CSAGNSKVTEAFF. Full variable domain (missing parts from reference TRBV29-1 and TRBJ1-1): SAVISQKPSRDICQRGTSLTIQCQVDSQVTMMFWYRQQPGQSLTLIATANQGSEATYESGFVIDKFPISRPNLTFSTLTVSNMSPEDSSIYLCSAGNSKVTEAFFGQGTRLTVV.

CDR3 coding DNA: TGTGCCAGCTGTCCCCCCCGCAGGGACTATGGCTACACCTTC. This codes for CASCPPRRDYGYTF. The gene calls are TRBV28 and TRBJ1-2, with D possibly being TRBD1 (5 bases). CDR1 is MDHEN, CDR2 SYDVKM, per germline. V lost 8 bases, J lost 3 bases, and 16 bases lay in between. The CDR3 contains 14 residues.

V usage is TRBV5-1 and J usage is TRBJ2-5; D gene uncertain. The germline V and J ends were trimmed by 5 bases and 4 bases, with 12 bases remaining between them. This CDR3 has 13 residues. Germline CDR1 is SGHRS and CDR2 is YFSETQ. CDR3 region: CASSVPGGETQYF. DNA of the CDR3: TGCGCCAGCAGTGTCCCGGGCGGAGAGACCCAGTACTTC.